Listed here are 14 T cell receptor beta chains from one sample, sequenced in a study of T-cell memory formation after mild COVID-19. TCRdb independently ran MiXCR on the 5' RACE reads; one entry per CDR3 protein. The repertoire consists of fewer than 250,000 distinct CDR3 sequences, with roughly a tenth occurring once and the leading ten covering 3%. Sequenced sample: PBMCs or a T cell subset sorted from them (not recorded which). All receptors derive from a man between 18 and 35 years old who had mild COVID-19 (a few samples of this study predate the infection). Cell type and time point are not known.

The rearrangement uses TRBV27 and TRBJ2-1, with D maybe TRBD1 (5 bases). V lost 3 bases and J 7 bases, leaving 13 bases between the germline ends. The CDR3 covers 14 residues. Germline V CDR1 and CDR2: MNHEY, SMNVEV (reference sequence). DNA of the CDR3: TGTGCCAGCAGTTTGCCAGGTCCAGGGAATGAGCAGTTCTTC. It specifies CASSLPGPGNEQFF.

This clonotype turned up a few times. V and J are TRBV5-1 and TRBJ2-1; either TRBD1 or TRBD2 may supply D (5 bases each). CDR1 is SGHRS, CDR2 YFSETQ, per germline. The CDR3 is 14 amino acids. Trimming took off 6 bases at V and 6 bases at J, with 16 bases between the two ends. The CDR3 loop is CASIPGPPGNEQFF. The CDR3 DNA sequence: TGCGCCAGCATCCCGGGGCCCCCCGGCAATGAGCAGTTCTTC.

The chain carries TRBV3-1 and TRBJ2-3, with D uncertain. Germline V lookup: CDR1 LGHDT, CDR2 YNNKEL (reference sequence). The CDR3 is 12 residues long. The ends were cut back, 2 bases at V and 4 bases at J, with 4 bases in the middle. CDR3 in amino acids: CASSQNADTQYF. The CDR3 DNA reads as TGTGCCAGCAGCCAAAACGCAGATACGCAGTATTTT.

This clonotype has only a few counts. This CDR3 reads CASSLVSGGTVTYEQYF. DNA for the CDR3: TGCGCCAGCAGCTTGGTGAGCGGGGGGACAGTAACCTACGAGCAGTACTTC. The chain recombines TRBV5-1 with TRBJ2-7; the match to TRBD2 covers 9 bases. This CDR3 is 17 amino acids long. The junction had 9 bases not matched to a gene; V was cut back by 0 bases and J by 2 bases. Germline CDR1 SGHRS, CDR2 YFSETQ.

The chain joins TRBV20-1 to TRBJ2-1; D perhaps matches TRBD2 (8 bases). Deletions cut 6 bases from V and 6 bases from J, with 21 bases between. Germline CDR1 reads DFQATT; CDR2 reads SNEGSKA (reference sequence). The CDR3 sequence is 15 residues long. The chain's CDR3 is CSARGSRGGLNEQFF. The CDR3 nucleotides are TGCAGTGCCAGGGGGAGCCGGGGGGGCCTCAATGAGCAGTTCTTC.

The rearrangement joins TRBV20-1 to TRBJ1-1, with no clear D. Germline V gene sequence: CDR1 DFQATT, CDR2 SNEGSKA (reference sequence). Trimming pared 1 base from V and 0 bases from J, leaving 6 bases between. This CDR3 region has 13 residues. This CDR3 is CSARGYMNTEAFF. CDR3 in DNA: TGCAGTGCTAGAGGATATATGAACACTGAAGCTTTCTTT.

V and J are TRBV5-5 and TRBJ1-6; D is possibly TRBD1 (5 bases). This CDR3 region has 14 residues. Trimming left V 4 bases short and J 8 bases short, with 13 bases between. Germline V lookup: CDR1 SGHKS, CDR2 YYEKEE (reference sequence). The CDR3 loop reads CASSPGTWDSPLHF. The CDR3 nucleotides read TGTGCCAGCAGCCCCGGGACCTGGGATTCACCCCTCCACTTT.

This chain uses TRBV12-3 or TRBV12-4 with TRBJ2-1; no firm D call. Trimming shortened V by 1 base and J by 8 bases, and 9 bases separated the two germline ends. This CDR3 has 13 residues. CDR3 residues: CASSLEVAYEQFF. The CDR3 nucleotides read TGTGCCAGCAGTTTAGAGGTAGCCTATGAGCAGTTCTTC.

The sample holds a few counts of this clonotype. This chain joins TRBV4-2 and TRBJ1-5; D remains ambiguous. Germline V gene sequence: CDR1 LGHNA, CDR2 YNFKEQ. Deletions cut 4 bases from V and 13 bases from J, with 20 bases between. The length of the CDR3 is 14 residues. The chain's CDR3 is CASSPSIYGSWQHF. The CDR3 region has the DNA TGTGCCAGCAGCCCTAGCATCTACGGCTCTTGGCAGCATTTT.

The chain joins TRBV7-2 to TRBJ2-3, with 8 bases fitting TRBD2. Germline lookup yields CDR1 SGHTA and CDR2 FQGNSA. The CDR3 is made up of 15 amino acids. The trim removed 2 bases at V and 2 bases at J, leaving 3 bases unmatched. For the CDR3, the DNA is TGTGCCAGCAGCTTAACGGGGGGGCCCACAGATACGCAGTATTTT. Protein sequence: CASSLTGGPTDTQYF.

This clonotype has more than one count but fewer than ten. This sequence joins TRBV5-5 and TRBJ2-5; 12 positions agree with TRBD1. The CDR3 extends over 17 amino acids. Unmatched junction bases numbered 8, after V lost 0 bases and J lost 5 bases. CDR1 and CDR2 from the germline V gene are SGHKS and YYEKEE (reference sequence). This CDR3 reads CASSLGWDRGLRETQYF. CDR3 DNA sequence: TGTGCCAGCAGCTTGGGTTGGGACAGGGGGCTCCGGGAGACCCAGTACTTC.

The chain employs TRBV12-3 or TRBV12-4 and TRBJ1-5, with 11 nucleotides matching TRBD1. The junction had 4 bases not matched to a gene; V was cut back by 6 bases and J by 3 bases. The CDR3 contains 15 residues. The CDR3 loop is CASRGGQGDNQPQHF. The DNA of the CDR3 is TGTGCCAGCAGGGGGGGACAGGGGGACAATCAGCCCCAGCATTTT.

This clonotype was picked up a small number of times. The chain carries TRBV4-2 and TRBJ1-1, with D perhaps matching TRBD1 (5 bases). Germline-derived CDR1 and CDR2 are LGHNA and YNFKEQ. Trimming left V 4 bases short and J 3 bases short, with 12 bases between. The CDR3 extends over 14 amino acids. The CDR3 here is CASSRRDLDTEAFF. The CDR3 DNA is TGTGCCAGCAGCCGCCGGGACCTGGACACTGAAGCTTTCTTT.

In this sample, this clonotype turned up many times. This chain connects TRBV7-9 to TRBJ1-2, with TRBD1 identical over 8 bases. With V trimmed by 4 bases and J by 4 bases, 20 bases remained unmatched. The CDR3 is 19 amino acids. Looked up from germline, CDR1 is SEHNR and CDR2 is FQNEAQ (reference sequence). CDR3: CASSSRRSRTGIIGYGYTF. CDR3 nucleotides: TGTGCCAGCAGCTCACGTCGATCTAGGACAGGGATAATAGGCTATGGCTACACCTTC. Full variable domain (outside the CDR3, taken from reference TRBV7-9 and TRBJ1-2): DTGVSQNPRHKITKRGQNVTFRCDPISEHNRLYWYRQTLGQGPEFLTYFQNEAQLEKSRLLSDRFSAERPKGSFSTLEIQRTEQGDSAMYLCASSSRRSRTGIIGYGYTFGSGTRLTVV.